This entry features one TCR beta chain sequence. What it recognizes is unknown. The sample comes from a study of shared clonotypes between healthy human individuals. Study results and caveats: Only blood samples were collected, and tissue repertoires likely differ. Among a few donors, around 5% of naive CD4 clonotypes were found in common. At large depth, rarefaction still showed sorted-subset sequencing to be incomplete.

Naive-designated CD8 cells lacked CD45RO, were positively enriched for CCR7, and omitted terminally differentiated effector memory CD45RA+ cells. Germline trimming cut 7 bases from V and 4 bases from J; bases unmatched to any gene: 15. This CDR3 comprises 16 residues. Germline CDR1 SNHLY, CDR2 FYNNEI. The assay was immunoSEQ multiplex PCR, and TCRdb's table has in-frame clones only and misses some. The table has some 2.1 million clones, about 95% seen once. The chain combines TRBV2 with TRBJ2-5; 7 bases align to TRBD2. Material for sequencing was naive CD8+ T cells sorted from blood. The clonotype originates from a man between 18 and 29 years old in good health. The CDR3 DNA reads TGTGCCAGCATCTGGGGGGGAGCGGGAAGTTTAGAGACCCAGTACTTC. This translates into CASIWGGAGSLETQYF.